This T cell receptor beta chain was recovered during a study of naive and memory T cell subsets. Findings and limits, study-wide: Over 90% of naive TCR sequences appeared only once after error correction, unlike memory subsets. TCR abundance followed a power law differing between naive and memory subsets. No ground truth validated the naive and memory repertoire findings.

The sample holds a few counts of this clonotype. Its specificity is not known. Both TRBC1 and TRBC2 were covered by a beta constant-region primer of two equimolar oligonucleotides. The ligated cDNA underwent four PCR rounds using SP2 and nested alpha and beta constant-region primers. MiXCR was run by TCRdb on the UMI-ligation and nested PCR reads, yielding one entry per CDR3 protein. The sample includes roughly 130,000 distinct CDR3 sequences, about 36% of them seen just once. Sequencing used central memory CD4+ T cells from blood. This sequence originates from a human donor in good health.

The CDR3 DNA reads as TGTGCCAGCAGTCCCCGCAGACCGCAGACTGAAGCTTTCTTT. Residues: CASSPRRPQTEAFF. The chain couples TRBV12-3 or TRBV12-4 to TRBJ1-1; D remains ambiguous. The ends were cut back, 5 bases at V and 5 bases at J, with 15 bases in the middle. This CDR3 has 14 residues.